This T cell receptor beta chain came from a study of T cells in Graves' hyperthyroidism and ophthalmopathy. Overall study results and limits: A model of 13 V-J pairs discriminated ophthalmopathy from stable hyperthyroidism.

Subjects with ophthalmopathy showed a Clinical Activity Score no lower than 3, a NOSPECS grade no lower than 4, and a duration shorter than 3 months. Not enrolled were patients with uncontrolled infection, other autoimmune disease, pregnancy or lactation. Researchers amplified the TCR beta CDR3 regions from RNA transcripts. TCR CDR3 regions were first amplified by RT-PCR with HTBI primers. TCRdb ran MiXCR on the multiplex PCR reads and lists one entry per CDR3 protein. Seen here are about 400,000 distinct CDR3 sequences, around 15% observed once, and the top ten hold 25% to 30%. With respect to this clonotype: Its matching antigen is unknown.

The material sequenced was blood. This clonotype originated in a man aged 45-60 years with Graves' ophthalmopathy.

Written as DNA, the CDR3 is TGTGCCATCCAGACTAGCGGGGGTTACAATGAGCAGTTCTTC. This gives the protein CAIQTSGGYNEQFF. V usage is TRBV6-1 and J usage is TRBJ2-1, with TRBD2 matching 12 bases. The CDR3 runs 14 residues. Germline CDR1 reads MNHNS; CDR2 reads SASEGT. Losses at the gene ends were 10 bases for V and 4 bases for J; bases not matched to a gene: 5.